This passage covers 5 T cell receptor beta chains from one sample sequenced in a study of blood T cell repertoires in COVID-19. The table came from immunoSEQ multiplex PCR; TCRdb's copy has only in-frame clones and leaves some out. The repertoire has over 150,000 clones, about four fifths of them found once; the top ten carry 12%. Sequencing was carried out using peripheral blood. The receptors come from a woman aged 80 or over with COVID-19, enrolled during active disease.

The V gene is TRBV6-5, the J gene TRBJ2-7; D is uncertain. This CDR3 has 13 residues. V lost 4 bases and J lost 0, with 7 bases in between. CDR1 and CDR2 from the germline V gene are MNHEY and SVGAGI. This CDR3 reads CASSSLSSYEQYF. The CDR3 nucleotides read TGTGCCAGCAGTTCCCTAAGCTCCTACGAGCAGTACTTC.

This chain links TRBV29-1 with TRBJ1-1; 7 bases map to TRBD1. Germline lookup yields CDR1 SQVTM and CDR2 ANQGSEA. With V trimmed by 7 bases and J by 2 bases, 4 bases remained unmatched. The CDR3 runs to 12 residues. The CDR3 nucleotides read TGCAGCGCCCGGGACAGTAACACTGAAGCTTTCTTT. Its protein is CSARDSNTEAFF.

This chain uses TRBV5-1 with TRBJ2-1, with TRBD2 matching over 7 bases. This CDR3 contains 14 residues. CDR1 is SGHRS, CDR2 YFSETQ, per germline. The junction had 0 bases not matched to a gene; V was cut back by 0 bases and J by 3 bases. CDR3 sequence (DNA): TGCGCCAGCAGCTTGGCTAGCGGCTACAATGAGCAGTTCTTC. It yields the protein CASSLASGYNEQFF.

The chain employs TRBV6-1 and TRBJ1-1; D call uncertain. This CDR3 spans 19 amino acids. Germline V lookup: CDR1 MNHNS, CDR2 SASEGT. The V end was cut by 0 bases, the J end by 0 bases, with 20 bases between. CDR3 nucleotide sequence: TGTGCCAGCAGTGAAGCGCTATATTGGGAGTGGACGGTGAACACTGAAGCTTTCTTT. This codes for CASSEALYWEWTVNTEAFF.

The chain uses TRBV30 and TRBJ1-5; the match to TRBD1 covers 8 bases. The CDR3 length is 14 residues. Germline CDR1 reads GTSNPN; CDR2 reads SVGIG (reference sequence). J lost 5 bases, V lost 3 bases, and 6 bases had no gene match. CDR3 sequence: CAWSLAGGYQPQHF. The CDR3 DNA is TGTGCCTGGAGCCTCGCAGGGGGCTATCAGCCCCAGCATTTT.